This section outlines one TCR beta chain sequence together with its context. This sample is part of a study of blood T cell repertoires in COVID-19. Study overall: COVID-19 samples, acute and convalescent, were from the United States, Italy and Spain. PBMCs, B-cell-depleted T cells, or T cells provided the cDNA or gDNA that made up the material.

This CDR3 is 15 amino acids long. V shed 0 bases and J shed 6 bases, with 12 bases lying between them. Germline V gene data show CDR1 as MNHEY and CDR2 as SVGAGI. In the original workflow: For nucleated cells, counts were estimated from reference gene primer amplification. Clones were sequenced by immunoSEQ multiplex PCR, and TCRdb holds only the in-frame ones, with some missing. V, J and clone size derive from that table, while D and trimming were established from the DNA sequence. The table lists about 240,000 clones, roughly 85% of them singletons. Material for sequencing was peripheral blood. The V and J genes are TRBV6-5 and TRBJ2-1, with D possibly matching TRBD1 (6 bases). This clonotype was obtained from a woman younger than 35 with acute or convalescent COVID-19. DNA for the CDR3: TGTGCCAGCAGTTACTCGGGGGCGCGAATCAATGAGCAGTTCTTC. It codes for CASSYSGARINEQFF.